The 5 T cell receptor beta chains given below trace back to one sample, sequenced in a study of tissue T cells after allogeneic stem cell transplantation. Specified time point: mouse harvest day 7 after allogeneic transplant. Each mouse received 10^7 T-cell-depleted marrow cells plus 10^6 splenic CD5+ T cells by tail vein. The repertoire was sequenced with immunoSEQ multiplex PCR; TCRdb's copy has only in-frame clones and lacks some. Of about 5,600 clones in the sample, about 51% were seen once. The material sequenced was gut tissue. The receptors come from a female BALB/c mouse given C57BL/6 T cells with graft-versus-host disease after an allogeneic hematopoietic cell transplant.

This clone was recorded a few times. All gene names here are mouse names. The CDR3 end falls 1 residue outside the read, so it is completed with the germline J gene. Distinct nucleotide sequences in the sample also encode this CDR3. V and J are TRBV12-1 and TRBJ2-1, with a weak D call TRBD1 (6 bases). Germline V gene data show CDR1 as SGHSN and CDR2 as HYEKVE. This CDR3 region has 15 residues. With 2 bases removed from V and 0 bases from J, the gap between germline ends came to 10 bases. Partial CDR3 DNA: TGTGCCAGCTCTCCCGGGACAAATAACTATGCTGAGCAGTTC. Protein sequence: CASSPGTNNYAEQF. The CDR3 in its entirety is CASSPGTNNYAEQFF.

As for this clone: The genes are named according to mouse. The observed sequence ends 1 residue before the CDR3 terminus, with the missing tail filled in from the germline J gene. The V gene is TRBV13-2, the J gene TRBJ2-5; 7 bases are shared with TRBD2. The CDR3 extends over 14 amino acids. Trimming cost V 5 bases and J 0 bases; bases outside gene matches: 3. Germline V gives CDR1 NNHNN, CDR2 SYGAGS (reference sequence). CDR3 sequence: CASGDWANQDTQYF. Incomplete CDR3 DNA: TGTGCCAGCGGCGACTGGGCTAACCAAGACACCCAGTAC.

This clone was counted a few times. Gene names refer to mouse genes. The read ends 1 residue shy of where the CDR3 ends; the end is completed using the germline J gene. The V gene is TRBV26, the J gene TRBJ1-3; no clear D. CDR3 length: 13 amino acids. V was trimmed by 2 bases and J by 2 bases, leaving 4 bases between them. Germline V gives CDR1 KGHPV, CDR2 FQNQEV (reference sequence). The CDR3 here is CASSLGTGNTLYF. The covered CDR3 bases are TGTGCCAGCAGTCTGGGGACTGGAAATACGCTCTAT. Full variable domain (remainder filled in from reference TRBV26 and TRBJ1-3): NSKVIQTPRYLVKGQGQKAKMRCIPEKGHPVVFWYQQNKNNEFKFLINFQNQEVLQQIDMTEKRFSAECPSNSPCSLEIQSSEAGDSALYLCASSLGTGNTLYFGEGSRLIVV.

As to this clone: Gene names are mouse gene names. Sequencing ends 1 residue short of the CDR3 end; the germline J gene provides the rest. The genes are TRBV5 and TRBJ1-4; D possibly corresponds to TRBD1 (6 bases). There are 17 residues in the CDR3. Germline assignment: CDR1 LGHNA and CDR2 YNLKQL (reference sequence). V lost 0 bases to trimming and J lost 0 bases, with 11 bases between them. Partial CDR3 DNA: TGTGCCAGCAGCCAAGATCAGGGGACAATTTCCAACGAAAGATTATTT. Its translation is CASSQDQGTISNERLF. The CDR3 in its entirety is CASSQDQGTISNERLFF.

Of note for this clone: Gene names refer to mouse genes. The DNA ends 1 residue before the CDR3 does, and the rest of the CDR3 is filled in from the germline J gene. The V call is TRBV23, the J call TRBJ1-1; whether TRBD1, the table's D call, matches the DNA was not checked. Germline CDR1 is KGHTA and CDR2 is FQNQQP. The CDR3 spans 13 residues. CDR3 in amino acids: CSSSQQGNTEVFF. CDR3 DNA (partial): TGCTCCAGCAGTCAGCAGGGAAACACAGAAGTCTTC.